The source of this T cell receptor (beta chain) is a study of blood T cells in healthy people across ages. Findings and limits, study-wide: Across samples, TCR beta diversity tracked strongly with naive T cell percentage.

The authors ran a second PCR of about 7 to 11 cycles using a sample-barcoded 5' primer and a J-beta primer mix. Using its own MiXCR run on the 5' RACE reads, TCRdb lists one record per CDR3 protein. The sample carries fewer than 800,000 distinct CDR3 sequences, roughly 25% recorded once. Every donor contributed roughly 10 milliliters of peripheral blood by blood draw. With each sample, at least 5.5 micrograms of total RNA were extracted. Many counts were recorded for this clonotype. Its antigen is undetermined. These data were also reused for a study on T cells of mothers and their children. This second report adds: Primer M1S, used in the second PCR, introduced sample barcodes and 2-4 random nucleotides.

The source material was blood. The source of this sequence is a boy between 10 and 17 years old in good health.

The CDR3 coding sequence is TGTGCCAGCAGTGAGACAGGGGGTGGAGAGACCCAGTACTTC. The encoded protein is CASSETGGGETQYF. The chain couples TRBV7-3 to TRBJ2-5; 9 positions match TRBD1. CDR3 length: 14 amino acids. V lost 6 bases, J lost 4 bases, and 6 bases stayed unmatched. CDR1 is SGHTA, CDR2 FQGTGA, per germline.